A selection of T cell receptor beta chains follows, all from one sample in a study of T cells in Graves' hyperthyroidism and ophthalmopathy. TCRdb ran MiXCR on the multiplex PCR reads and lists one entry per CDR3 protein. The sample holds 450,000 to 700,000 distinct CDR3 sequences, roughly 46% seen once. Material for sequencing was peripheral blood or thyroid tissue (not recorded which). Receptors originate from an adult woman with Graves' disease, either hyperthyroidism or ophthalmopathy (not recorded which). Both conserved end residues are part of each CDR3. Fields, in order: clone size, D gene, V gene, J gene, CDR3 protein, CDR3 DNA. A D gene is named only where the DNA matches it firmly. Not every row has a clone size; where given, it reads once, few, many or a size class.

>few|-|TRBV7-9|TRBJ1-5
CASSSGHQPQHF
TGTGCCAGCAGCTCAGGCCATCAGCCCCAGCATTTT
>-|TRBD1|TRBV18|TRBJ2-2
CASSAMGQVNTGELFF
TGTGCCAGCTCTGCGATGGGACAGGTGAACACCGGGGAGCTGTTTTTT
>-|TRBD2|TRBV7-2|TRBJ2-5
CASSSPRRGLAMETQYF
TGTGCCAGCAGCTCCCCCCGGAGGGGACTAGCAATGGAGACCCAGTACTTC
>few|-|TRBV2|TRBJ1-5
CASGRDFQPQHF
TGTGCTAGCGGACGGGACTTTCAGCCCCAGCATTTT
>-|-|TRBV2|TRBJ1-5
CASSDWDQPQHF
TGTGCCAGCAGTGATTGGGATCAGCCCCAGCATTTT
>few|-|TRBV28|TRBJ2-5
CASSPLNSGETQYF
TGTGCCAGCAGCCCCCTTAATTCGGGAGAGACCCAGTACTTC
>few|-|TRBV12-3/TRBV12-4|TRBJ1-5
CASSFIGINQPQHF
TGTGCCAGCAGTTTCATCGGCATCAATCAGCCCCAGCATTTT
>-|-|TRBV15|TRBJ2-5
CATSRSRLLETQYF
TGTGCCACCAGCAGATCGAGACTATTGGAGACCCAGTACTTC
>-|-|TRBV28|TRBJ2-7
CASSSLTHIGEQYF
TGTGCCAGCAGTTCGCTGACGCATATCGGCGAGCAGTACTTC
>-|TRBD1|TRBV6-5|TRBJ1-2
CASRTGTGLAGYTF
TGTGCCAGCAGGACCGGGACAGGGTTGGCTGGCTACACCTTC
>many|-|TRBV20-1|TRBJ1-2
CSASPGLTRGYGYTF
TGCAGTGCTTCACCGGGACTGACACGGGGTTATGGCTACACCTTC
>many|-|TRBV7-6|TRBJ2-6
CATIDGRAGANVLTF
TGTGCCACTATCGACGGCAGAGCCGGGGCCAACGTCCTGACTTTC
>-|TRBD1|TRBV5-1|TRBJ1-3
CASSYRTGGHDGYTIYF
TGCGCCAGCAGCTACCGGACAGGGGGGCATGATGGCTACACCATATATTTT
>-|-|TRBV7-9|TRBJ2-7
CASSPKERSYEQYF
TGTGCCAGCAGCCCGAAGGAGCGGTCCTACGAGCAGTACTTC
>many|TRBD1|TRBV5-5|TRBJ2-7
CASSLTGVRTYEQYF
TGTGCCAGCAGTCTTACAGGGGTTCGGACCTACGAGCAGTACTTC
>-|-|TRBV14|TRBJ1-3
CASSQGNGLIYF
TGTGCCAGCAGCCAAGGGAACGGGCTCATATATTTT
>once|TRBD1|TRBV10-3|TRBJ2-5
CAISKTGGGTQYF
TGTGCCATCAGTAAAACAGGGGGAGGCACTCAGTACTTC
>-|-|TRBV10-3|TRBJ1-6
CAISEGRRRSYNSPLHF
TGTGCCATCAGTGAGGGGCGGAGGAGGTCCTATAATTCACCCCTCCACTTT
>many|TRBD2|TRBV5-4|TRBJ2-5
CASSLSGGSEETQYF
TGTGCCAGCAGCTTAAGCGGGGGTTCGGAAGAGACCCAGTACTTC
>-|-|TRBV5-1|TRBJ1-1
CASSLLGDTNTEAFF
TGTGCCAGCAGCTTGTTAGGGGACACCAACACTGAAGCTTTCTTT
>many|-|TRBV4-1|TRBJ1-4
CASSPLVRGRKLFF
TGCGCCAGCAGCCCGCTGGTCAGGGGTAGGAAACTGTTTTTT
>-|-|TRBV9|TRBJ1-6
CASSVGVGGTNSPLHF
TGTGCCAGCAGCGTAGGGGTCGGTGGGACTAATTCACCCCTCCACTTT
>many|TRBD2|TRBV5-4|TRBJ2-7
CASSLLAGGPEEQYF
TGTGCCAGCAGTTTACTAGCGGGAGGGCCCGAGGAGCAGTACTTC
>-|TRBD1|TRBV2|TRBJ1-1
CASSDRGTIEAFF
TGTGCCAGCAGTGACAGGGGGACGATTGAAGCTTTCTTT
>-|-|TRBV19|TRBJ2-6
CASRRTFRGANVLTF
TGTGCCAGTAGACGGACATTCCGCGGGGCCAACGTCCTGACTTTC
>many|-|TRBV30|TRBJ2-5
CAWSRLSQETQYF
TGTGCCTGGAGTAGGCTCTCACAAGAGACCCAGTACTTC
>-|TRBD2|TRBV20-1|TRBJ2-7
CSASSGRAGWYF
TGCAGTGCTAGTAGCGGGAGGGCCGGGTGGTACTTC
>-|TRBD1|TRBV20-1|TRBJ2-5
CSATGGNQETQYF
TGCAGTGCTACAGGGGGTAATCAAGAGACCCAGTACTTC
>many|-|TRBV24-1|TRBJ2-5
CATSRTGLKQETQYF
TGTGCCACCAGCCGAACAGGGTTGAAACAAGAGACCCAGTACTTC
>many|TRBD1|TRBV15|TRBJ1-2
CATSRAHRQGSTGYTF
TGTGCCACCAGCAGAGCCCACCGACAGGGTTCTACAGGCTACACCTTC
>many|TRBD1|TRBV7-9|TRBJ1-2
CASSLAGRQGRKYGYTF
TGTGCCAGCAGCTTAGCGGGCCGACAGGGGCGAAAATATGGCTACACCTTC
>-|TRBD1|TRBV28|TRBJ1-4
CASSSPLDRGAEKLFF
TGTGCCAGCAGTTCCCCCCTGGACAGGGGAGCCGAAAAACTGTTTTTT
>-|-|TRBV20-1|TRBJ2-7
CSVGGLVTYEQYF
TGCAGCGTAGGGGGACTGGTAACGTACGAGCAGTACTTC
>many|-|TRBV9|TRBJ1-1
CASSVGGEVTEAFF
TGTGCCAGCAGCGTTGGAGGGGAGGTCACTGAAGCTTTCTTT
>many|-|TRBV2|TRBJ2-7
CASSERYEQYF
TGTGCCAGCAGTGAACGCTACGAGCAGTACTTC
>many|-|TRBV4-1|TRBJ2-6
CASSPQGTGAGANVLTF
TGCGCCAGCAGCCCACAAGGGACCGGGGCTGGGGCCAACGTCCTGACTTTC
>-|-|TRBV24-1|TRBJ1-3
CATSDPTGNSGNTIYF
TGTGCCACCAGTGATCCGACAGGAAACTCTGGAAACACCATATATTTT
>-|-|TRBV9|TRBJ1-5
CASSDRGYQPQHF
TGCGCCAGCAGTGATCGAGGGTATCAGCCCCAGCATTTT
>few|-|TRBV29-1|TRBJ1-2
CSVDAREYGYTF
TGCAGCGTTGACGCGAGGGAGTATGGCTACACCTTC
>once|-|TRBV14|TRBJ2-1
CASSQAGFRVNEQFF
TGTGCCAGCAGCCAAGCGGGGTTCCGAGTCAATGAGCAGTTCTTC
>many|-|TRBV7-9|TRBJ1-2
CASSFKGDGYTF
TGTGCCAGCAGCTTTAAAGGGGATGGCTACACCTTC
>few|TRBD1|TRBV29-1|TRBJ1-3
CSVVPGGFGNTIYF
TGCAGCGTTGTCCCAGGGGGGTTTGGAAACACCATATATTTT
>-|TRBD2|TRBV2|TRBJ2-1
CASQISTAGGPNDEQFF
TGTGCCAGTCAAATCTCAACAGCGGGAGGGCCTAACGATGAGCAGTTCTTC
>-|TRBD1|TRBV25-1|TRBJ1-6
CASSLRTGANSPLHF
TGTGCCAGCAGTCTCAGGACAGGTGCGAATTCACCCCTCCACTTT
>many|TRBD2|TRBV5-1|TRBJ2-7
CASSSTLAGVVEQYF
TGCGCCAGCAGCTCGACTCTAGCGGGAGTTGTCGAGCAGTACTTC
>few|TRBD1|TRBV12-3/TRBV12-4|TRBJ2-7
CASSWPGQTYEQYF
TGTGCCAGCAGTTGGCCGGGACAGACCTACGAGCAGTACTTC